This TCR beta chain was sequenced for a study of blood T cell repertoires in COVID-19. The table lists this clone with a few counts. A junction end diverges from the germline sequence, so it may reflect a read error. Germline CDR1 SGHNT, CDR2 YYREEE (reference sequence). This CDR3 has 14 residues. The table came from immunoSEQ multiplex PCR; TCRdb's copy has only in-frame clones and leaves some out. Found here are roughly 150,000 clones, around 80% of them singletons; the top ten hold roughly 7.2%. Sequencing was carried out using peripheral blood. The chain recombines TRBV5-4 with TRBJ2-4; D unclear. The source of this sequence is a woman aged 45-65 years in a cohort sampled during active or convalescent COVID-19. The CDR3: CASSEDLVSVSRDF. CDR3 coding DNA: TGTGCCAGCAGCGAAGATCTAGTAAGTGTTTCCCGGGACTTC.